Listed below are T cell receptor beta chains from one sample, sequenced in a study of cytomegalovirus exposure and HLA in healthy donors. Assay: immunoSEQ multiplex PCR; the TCRdb copy retains only in-frame clones and omits some. The sample records about 140,000 clones, over 55% being singletons. Sequenced: PBMCs. The origin of the receptors is a man aged 40-55 years in good health and CMV-seronegative. Each CDR3 is given with its conserved first and last residue. Fields, in order: CDR3 length, clone size, V gene, J gene, D gene, CDR3 DNA, CDR3 protein. A D gene is named only where the DNA matches it firmly. Size is omitted from some rows. Given values are once, few, many or a class for expanded clones.

len: 14; abundance: .; v_gene: TRBV21-1; j_gene: TRBJ1-3; d_gene: .; CDR3nt: TGTGCCAGCAGCAAAGCCAGGGGTGGAAACACCATATATTTT; CDR3aa: CASSKARGGNTIYF
len: 13; abundance: .; v_gene: TRBV7-8; j_gene: TRBJ1-1; d_gene: .; CDR3nt: TGTGCCAGCAGCCCAACAGGGTTAACTGAAGCTTTCTTT; CDR3aa: CASSPTGLTEAFF
len: 16; abundance: .; v_gene: TRBV5-1; j_gene: TRBJ2-2; d_gene: TRBD2; CDR3nt: TGCGCCAGCAGCCCTTATCTAGCGGGAGGGTCCGGGGAGCTGTTTTTT; CDR3aa: CASSPYLAGGSGELFF
len: 14; abundance: .; v_gene: TRBV6-5; j_gene: TRBJ2-3; d_gene: .; CDR3nt: TGTGCCAGCAGCCTATGGGGGCAGACAGATACGCAGTATTTT; CDR3aa: CASSLWGQTDTQYF
len: 13; abundance: .; v_gene: TRBV27; j_gene: TRBJ2-3; d_gene: .; CDR3nt: TGTGCCAGCAGTTTAACCCAGGGGGATACGCAGTATTTT; CDR3aa: CASSLTQGDTQYF
len: 16; abundance: .; v_gene: TRBV28; j_gene: TRBJ1-5; d_gene: .; CDR3nt: TGTGCCAGCAGTTTATCCCCCCACGCAGGCAATCAGCCCCAGCATTTT; CDR3aa: CASSLSPHAGNQPQHF
len: 14; abundance: few; v_gene: TRBV28; j_gene: TRBJ1-2; d_gene: TRBD1; CDR3nt: TGTGCCAGCAAAAGACAGGGGGCGGACTATGGCTACACCTTC; CDR3aa: CASKRQGADYGYTF
len: 11; abundance: .; v_gene: TRBV29-1; j_gene: TRBJ1-1; d_gene: TRBD1; CDR3nt: TGCAGGGCCGACAGGGGCACTGAAGCTTTCTTT; CDR3aa: CRADRGTEAFF
len: 13; abundance: .; v_gene: TRBV4-1; j_gene: TRBJ2-5; d_gene: TRBD1; CDR3nt: TGCGCCAGCAGCCGAACAGGGGTAGAGACCCAGTACTTC; CDR3aa: CASSRTGVETQYF
len: 15; abundance: .; v_gene: TRBV2; j_gene: TRBJ1-4; d_gene: .; CDR3nt: TGTGCCAGCAGTGACCCCGGACAGCAACGGGAAAAACTGTTTTTT; CDR3aa: CASSDPGQQREKLFF
len: 15; abundance: .; v_gene: TRBV6-1; j_gene: TRBJ2-1; d_gene: .; CDR3nt: TGTGCCAGCAGAGAAGGACAGAGTTGGGACAATGAGCAGTTCTTC; CDR3aa: CASREGQSWDNEQFF
len: 13; abundance: once; v_gene: TRBV9; j_gene: TRBJ1-1; d_gene: .; CDR3nt: TGTGCCAGCAGCGTAGGCAGCGGGCCTGAAGCTTTCTTT; CDR3aa: CASSVGSGPEAFF
len: 18; abundance: once; v_gene: TRBV14; j_gene: TRBJ2-7; d_gene: TRBD1; CDR3nt: TGTGCCAACCGTAAGACAGGGGGCCGTCGGGGTACCTCCTACGAGCAGTACTTC; CDR3aa: CANRKTGGRRGTSYEQYF
len: 13; abundance: .; v_gene: TRBV6-6; j_gene: TRBJ2-7; d_gene: .; CDR3nt: TGTGCCAGCAGTTACAACCGGGGGAGAGAGCAGTACTTC; CDR3aa: CASSYNRGREQYF
len: 12; abundance: .; v_gene: TRBV10-2; j_gene: TRBJ2-7; d_gene: TRBD1; CDR3nt: TGCGCCAGCAGCCCCGACAGGGACGAGCAGTACTTC; CDR3aa: CASSPDRDEQYF
len: 14; abundance: few; v_gene: TRBV4-2; j_gene: TRBJ1-4; d_gene: .; CDR3nt: TGTGCCAGCAGCCAACTTGCAACTAATGAAAAACTGTTTTTT; CDR3aa: CASSQLATNEKLFF
len: 18; abundance: .; v_gene: TRBV7-3; j_gene: TRBJ2-7; d_gene: TRBD2; CDR3nt: TGTGCCAGCAGCTTAACAAGCCCAGGACTAGCGGGTTTTTCCGAGCAGTACTTC; CDR3aa: CASSLTSPGLAGFSEQYF
len: 15; abundance: .; v_gene: TRBV5-8; j_gene: TRBJ1-2; d_gene: .; CDR3nt: TGTGCCAGCAGCTTTCGTCGAGGGCCCGCGGGTGGCTACACCTTC; CDR3aa: CASSFRRGPAGGYTF
len: 16; abundance: few; v_gene: TRBV27; j_gene: TRBJ2-5; d_gene: .; CDR3nt: TGTGCCAGCAGTTTGGGAGTGGGGGCAAATCAAGAGACCCAGTACTTC; CDR3aa: CASSLGVGANQETQYF
len: 16; abundance: .; v_gene: TRBV19; j_gene: TRBJ2-7; d_gene: .; CDR3nt: TGTGCCAGTAGTAAAAAGACAGAAAGTTTCAATGCCGAGCAGTACTTC; CDR3aa: CASSKKTESFNAEQYF
len: 15; abundance: .; v_gene: TRBV28; j_gene: TRBJ1-5; d_gene: TRBD1; CDR3nt: TGTGCCAGCAGCCGACAGGGGTTTAACAATCAGCCCCAGCATTTT; CDR3aa: CASSRQGFNNQPQHF
len: 18; abundance: .; v_gene: TRBV15; j_gene: TRBJ2-6; d_gene: TRBD2; CDR3nt: TGTGCCACCAGCAGGGGGGGGACTTTTCACTCTGGGGCCAACGTCCTGACTTTC; CDR3aa: CATSRGGTFHSGANVLTF
len: 16; abundance: .; v_gene: TRBV7-2; j_gene: TRBJ1-2; d_gene: TRBD1; CDR3nt: TGTGCCAGCAGCTCTCTGGGGACAGGGGTGGGCTATGGCTACACCTTC; CDR3aa: CASSSLGTGVGYGYTF
len: 14; abundance: .; v_gene: TRBV9; j_gene: TRBJ1-4; d_gene: .; CDR3nt: TGTGCCAGCAGCCCTGTGGCGGCTAATGAAAAACTGTTTTTT; CDR3aa: CASSPVAANEKLFF
len: 12; abundance: .; v_gene: TRBV19; j_gene: TRBJ1-1; d_gene: TRBD1; CDR3nt: TGTGCCAGTAGTTACAGGGGAAGTGAAGCTTTCTTT; CDR3aa: CASSYRGSEAFF
len: 15; abundance: .; v_gene: TRBV30; j_gene: TRBJ1-2; d_gene: TRBD1; CDR3nt: TGTGCCTGGAGGGAGGCGTTGGGACAGGGTTACGGCTACACCTTC; CDR3aa: CAWREALGQGYGYTF
len: 15; abundance: once; v_gene: TRBV6-5; j_gene: TRBJ2-3; d_gene: .; CDR3nt: TGTGCCAGCGCGAGGTGGGGGGATGGTGCAGATACGCAGTATTTT; CDR3aa: CASARWGDGADTQYF
len: 15; abundance: .; v_gene: TRBV7-9; j_gene: TRBJ2-7; d_gene: TRBD1; CDR3nt: TGTGCCAGCAGTCCTCCGGGACAGGGAACCTACGAGCAGTACTTC; CDR3aa: CASSPPGQGTYEQYF
len: 15; abundance: .; v_gene: TRBV10-2; j_gene: TRBJ2-3; d_gene: TRBD2; CDR3nt: TGCGCCAGCAGTGATCCGGGGGGGCGAGCAGATACGCAGTATTTT; CDR3aa: CASSDPGGRADTQYF
len: 14; abundance: .; v_gene: TRBV5-4; j_gene: TRBJ2-3; d_gene: TRBD1; CDR3nt: TGTGCCAGCAGCCCGACGAGACAGGGGAATACGCAGTATTTT; CDR3aa: CASSPTRQGNTQYF
len: 17; abundance: .; v_gene: TRBV9; j_gene: TRBJ2-1; d_gene: TRBD2; CDR3nt: TGTGCCAGCAGCGCCTCCGGCGGGAGGAACCTCTACAATGAGCAGTTCTTC; CDR3aa: CASSASGGRNLYNEQFF
len: 13; abundance: .; v_gene: TRBV4-3; j_gene: TRBJ2-2; d_gene: .; CDR3nt: TGCGCCAGCAGCCAAAGGGGTTACGGGGAGCTGTTTTTT; CDR3aa: CASSQRGYGELFF
len: 15; abundance: few; v_gene: TRBV18; j_gene: TRBJ2-2; d_gene: TRBD2; CDR3nt: TGTGCCAGCTCACCTCTAGCGGAAAACACCGGGGAGCTGTTTTTT; CDR3aa: CASSPLAENTGELFF
len: 12; abundance: .; v_gene: TRBV28; j_gene: TRBJ2-7; d_gene: TRBD1; CDR3nt: TGTGCCAGCAGCCCTTTAGACAGGGTCATGTACTTC; CDR3aa: CASSPLDRVMYF
len: 13; abundance: few; v_gene: TRBV29-1; j_gene: TRBJ1-2; d_gene: TRBD1; CDR3nt: TGCAGCGTTGAAGCTGTCAGGGGGCAGGGCTACACCTTC; CDR3aa: CSVEAVRGQGYTF
len: 13; abundance: .; v_gene: TRBV7-6; j_gene: TRBJ2-7; d_gene: .; CDR3nt: TGTGCCAGCAGCTTATCCGGGTCCTACGAGCAGTACTTC; CDR3aa: CASSLSGSYEQYF
len: 15; abundance: .; v_gene: TRBV9; j_gene: TRBJ1-3; d_gene: .; CDR3nt: TGTGCCAGCAGCGTCGGACATACCGACCGAAACACCATATATTTT; CDR3aa: CASSVGHTDRNTIYF
len: 14; abundance: .; v_gene: TRBV6-5; j_gene: TRBJ2-7; d_gene: TRBD1; CDR3nt: TGTGCCAGCAGTCGCGGGACAGGGGGAGCCGAGCAGTACTTC; CDR3aa: CASSRGTGGAEQYF
len: 12; abundance: .; v_gene: TRBV7-2; j_gene: TRBJ2-4; d_gene: .; CDR3nt: TGTGCCAGCAGCCCTCCGGTAGCGCCTGTCAGCTTC; CDR3aa: CASSPPVAPVSF
len: 14; abundance: .; v_gene: TRBV27; j_gene: TRBJ2-7; d_gene: .; CDR3nt: TGTGCCAGCAGTTTATCCCCGCCGGGCTACGAGCAGTACTTC; CDR3aa: CASSLSPPGYEQYF
len: 14; abundance: once; v_gene: TRBV7-7; j_gene: TRBJ2-3; d_gene: TRBD2; CDR3nt: TGTGCCAGCAGCCCGGGGGGGTCAGCAGATACGCAGTATTTT; CDR3aa: CASSPGGSADTQYF
len: 15; abundance: .; v_gene: TRBV5-1; j_gene: TRBJ1-6; d_gene: .; CDR3nt: TGCGCCAGCAGCTTGGGGACAGCCTATAATTCACCCCTCCACTTT; CDR3aa: CASSLGTAYNSPLHF
len: 14; abundance: once; v_gene: TRBV6-1; j_gene: TRBJ2-5; d_gene: TRBD2; CDR3nt: TGTGCCAGCAGAAAATTTAGCGGGGGGCAGACCCAGTACTTC; CDR3aa: CASRKFSGGQTQYF
len: 16; abundance: .; v_gene: TRBV9; j_gene: TRBJ1-4; d_gene: .; CDR3nt: TGTGCCAGCAGCGTAGAGGTCCGGGTGTCTAATGAAAAACTGTTTTTT; CDR3aa: CASSVEVRVSNEKLFF
len: 11; abundance: .; v_gene: TRBV2; j_gene: TRBJ1-2; d_gene: .; CDR3nt: TGTGCCAGCAGCCAAGGGGATGGCTACACCTTC; CDR3aa: CASSQGDGYTF
len: 13; abundance: .; v_gene: TRBV27; j_gene: TRBJ2-7; d_gene: .; CDR3nt: TGTGCCAGCAGTTCCGGCCGGGGCTACGAGCAGTACTTC; CDR3aa: CASSSGRGYEQYF
len: 12; abundance: .; v_gene: TRBV11-2; j_gene: TRBJ1-1; d_gene: .; CDR3nt: TGTGCCAGCAGCTCGCCCTCCGGGGAAGCTTTCTTT; CDR3aa: CASSSPSGEAFF
len: 16; abundance: .; v_gene: TRBV5-8; j_gene: TRBJ2-7; d_gene: .; CDR3nt: TGTGCCAGCAGCCTGGCTGGTGCGGGGAGCTCCTACGAGCAGTACTTC; CDR3aa: CASSLAGAGSSYEQYF
len: 15; abundance: .; v_gene: TRBV15; j_gene: TRBJ1-3; d_gene: .; CDR3nt: TGTGCCACCAACGTTGGGGGGGCCCCTGGAAACACCATATATTTT; CDR3aa: CATNVGGAPGNTIYF
len: 15; abundance: .; v_gene: TRBV28; j_gene: TRBJ2-7; d_gene: TRBD1; CDR3nt: TGTGCCAGCAGTTTAGGGCCAGGGGGACCGTACGAGCAGTACTTC; CDR3aa: CASSLGPGGPYEQYF
len: 14; abundance: .; v_gene: TRBV4-3; j_gene: TRBJ2-5; d_gene: .; CDR3nt: TGCGCCAGCAGCCAAGACCCGTTCCAAGAGACCCAGTACTTC; CDR3aa: CASSQDPFQETQYF
len: 14; abundance: .; v_gene: TRBV5-4; j_gene: TRBJ2-7; d_gene: .; CDR3nt: TGTGCCAGCAGCTTGTTCTCGGGGGGCGGCGAGCAGTACTTC; CDR3aa: CASSLFSGGGEQYF
len: 16; abundance: few; v_gene: TRBV7-8; j_gene: TRBJ1-3; d_gene: .; CDR3nt: TGTGCCAGCAGCACCCTGTTCGGGTTCGCTGGAAACACCATATATTTT; CDR3aa: CASSTLFGFAGNTIYF
len: 12; abundance: once; v_gene: TRBV30; j_gene: TRBJ2-2; d_gene: .; CDR3nt: TGTGCCTGGAGTGGAGTCACCGGGGAGCTGTTTTTT; CDR3aa: CAWSGVTGELFF